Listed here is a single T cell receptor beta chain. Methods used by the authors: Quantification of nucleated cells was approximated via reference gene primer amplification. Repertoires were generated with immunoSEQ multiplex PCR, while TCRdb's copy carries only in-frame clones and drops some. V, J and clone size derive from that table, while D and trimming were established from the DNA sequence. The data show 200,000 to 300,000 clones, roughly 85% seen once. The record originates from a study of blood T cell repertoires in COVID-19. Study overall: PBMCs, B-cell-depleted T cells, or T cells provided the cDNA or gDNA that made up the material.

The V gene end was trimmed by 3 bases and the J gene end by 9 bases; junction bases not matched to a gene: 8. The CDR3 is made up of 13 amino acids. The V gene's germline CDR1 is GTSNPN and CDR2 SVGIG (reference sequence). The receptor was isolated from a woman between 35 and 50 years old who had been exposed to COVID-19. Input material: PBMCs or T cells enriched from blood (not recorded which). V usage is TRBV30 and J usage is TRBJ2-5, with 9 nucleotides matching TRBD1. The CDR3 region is CAWRGTGWEAQYF. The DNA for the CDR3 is TGTGCCTGGAGGGGGACAGGGTGGGAGGCCCAGTACTTC.